One sample yielded the 25 T cell receptor beta chains listed below, sequenced in a study of control samples from healthy donors and cancer patients. The protocol was immunoSEQ multiplex PCR, while the TCRdb copy is restricted to in-frame clones and leaves out a portion. The sample lists approximately 53,000 clones; 75% to 95% were seen once. Sequencing was carried out using PBMCs. Receptors were obtained from a man in his thirties or forties with colorectal cancer.

The chain links TRBV5-4 to TRBJ2-1; 9 positions agree with TRBD2. The CDR3 is 16 residues long. With V trimmed by 0 bases and J by 3 bases, 4 bases remained unmatched. Per germline, CDR1 SGHNT and CDR2 YYREEE (reference sequence). The CDR3 reads CASSLGSGGIYNEQFF. The CDR3 bases are TGTGCCAGCAGCTTGGGAAGCGGGGGGATCTACAATGAGCAGTTCTTC.

V gene TRBV5-4 combines with J gene TRBJ2-2; TRBD1 matches 7 bases. CDR1 and CDR2 from the germline V gene are SGHNT and YYREEE (reference sequence). With 4 bases clipped from V and 0 bases from J, the junction kept 3 bases outside the gene matches. The CDR3 loop spans 15 amino acids. CDR3 amino acids: CASSLGQSNTGELFF. In nucleotides, the CDR3 is TGTGCCAGCAGCCTGGGACAGTCGAACACCGGGGAGCTGTTTTTT.

This clone appeared a single time. V usage is TRBV2 and J usage is TRBJ1-1; D ambiguous. The V gene lost 6 bases and the J gene lost 1 base, with 9 bases spanning the gap. Germline CDR1 is SNHLY and CDR2 is FYNNEI. There are 13 residues in the CDR3. The CDR3 region has the DNA TGTGCCAGCAGACTTACCGGGAACACTGAAGCTTTCTTT. As protein: CASRLTGNTEAFF.

A few counts support this clone. The V and J genes are TRBV11-2 and TRBJ1-2, with D hard to call. The CDR3 is made up of 15 amino acids. Trimming cost V 5 bases and J 4 bases, with 17 bases left between them. Germline V gene sequence: CDR1 SGHAT, CDR2 FQNNGV. CDR3 bases: TGTGCCAGCAGCCCCTCTGCAAAGGAGATCTATGGCTACACCTTC. This encodes CASSPSAKEIYGYTF.

V usage is TRBV6-2 or TRBV6-3 and J usage is TRBJ2-3; tentatively, D is TRBD1 (5 bases). The CDR3 is made up of 12 amino acids. The V end was cut by 8 bases, the J end by 9 bases, with 15 bases between. Germline assignment: CDR1 MNHEY and CDR2 SVGEGT. The CDR3 bases are TGTGCCAGCGGCCGCCAAGGGGAAACGCAGTATTTT. The encoded protein is CASGRQGETQYF.

The chain combines TRBV2 with TRBJ1-1; no clear D gene. Germline V gene sequence: CDR1 SNHLY, CDR2 FYNNEI. The V end lost 0 bases, the J end lost 1 base, and 9 bases lay between the germline ends. The CDR3 totals 15 residues. The CDR3 DNA sequence: TGTGCCAGCAGTGAAGCAGTGTCGGGGAACACTGAAGCTTTCTTT. Its protein product is CASSEAVSGNTEAFF.

In its sample, this clone was seen once. The chain combines TRBV19 with TRBJ2-7, with TRBD2 matching over 12 bases. The CDR3 runs 15 residues. Trimming cost V 1 base and J 2 bases; bases outside gene matches: 0. Germline V gene lookup returns CDR1 LNHDA and CDR2 SQIVND (reference sequence). CDR3: CASSIGLAGAYEQYV. In nucleotides, the CDR3 is TGTGCCAGTAGTATAGGACTAGCGGGAGCCTACGAGCAGTACGTC.

The chain combines TRBV29-1 with TRBJ2-1; D uncertain. The germline V gene has CDR1 SQVTM and CDR2 ANQGSEA. There are 14 residues in the CDR3. Trimming stripped 0 bases from V and 7 bases from J, with 13 bases between. CDR3 sequence (DNA): TGCAGCGTTGAAGATTGGACCACGAGTAATGAGCAGTTCTTC. Translated, it gives CSVEDWTTSNEQFF.

This clone was counted a single time. This rearrangement joins TRBV5-4 to TRBJ1-2; D is perhaps TRBD1 (6 bases). The CDR3 contains 15 residues. Germline V CDR1 and CDR2: SGHNT, YYREEE (reference sequence). V lost 5 bases and J 0 bases, leaving 14 bases between the germline ends. This CDR3 reads CASSLDRRANYGYTF. The CDR3 nucleotides are TGTGCCAGCAGTCTTGACAGGAGGGCTAACTATGGCTACACCTTC.

This clone was counted once. The chain employs TRBV11-2 and TRBJ1-3; D gene ambiguous. CDR3 length equals 15 residues. Germline V gives CDR1 SGHAT, CDR2 FQNNGV. V shed 5 bases and J shed 0 bases, with 11 bases lying between them. The CDR3 protein is CASSPGPISGNTIYF. The CDR3 DNA is TGTGCCAGCAGCCCCGGACCTATCTCTGGAAACACCATATATTTT.

This clone is a singleton in its sample. The junction does not match germline at one end; this may be a read error. This CDR3 is CASSLSVGQGQSGNAIYF. The DNA of the CDR3 is TGTGCCAGCAGCTTATCGGTCGGACAGGGACAGTCTGGAAACGCCATATATTTT. The chain carries TRBV7-6 and TRBJ1-3, with TRBD1 matching over 8 bases. CDR1 is SGHVS, CDR2 FNYEAQ, per germline. The CDR3 runs 18 residues.

V gene TRBV6-1 combines with J gene TRBJ1-1; 8 bases line up with TRBD1. Germline values: CDR1 MNHNS, CDR2 SASEGT. The trim removed 0 bases at V and 3 bases at J, leaving 12 bases unmatched. The CDR3 runs to 18 residues. In DNA form, the CDR3 reads TGTGCCAGCAGTGAAGCGCTGTTTATCGCGACAGGGGACACTGAAGCTTTCTTT. Protein: CASSEALFIATGDTEAFF.

This clone is a singleton in its sample. V and J are TRBV7-2 and TRBJ1-2; 8 bases fit TRBD1. The CDR3 is 14 amino acids. The J segment lost 5 bases and the V segment lost 4 bases, leaving 6 bases of the junction unmatched. Germline CDR1 reads SGHTA; CDR2 reads FQGNSA. The CDR3 bases are TGTGCCAGCAGCTCCCACAGGGGGGGTTATGGCTACACCTTC. It codes for CASSSHRGGYGYTF.

This sequence joins TRBV18 and TRBJ1-2, with 10 bases lining up with TRBD1. This CDR3 spans 16 amino acids. Germline CDR1 is KGHSH and CDR2 is LQKENI. The V and J ends lost 3 bases and 2 bases, in that order; junction bases with no gene match: 6. The chain's CDR3 is CASSPDGQGENYGYTF. The DNA of the CDR3 is TGTGCCAGCTCACCTGATGGACAGGGGGAAAACTATGGCTACACCTTC.

The chain joins TRBV30 to TRBJ1-2, with 10 bases fitting TRBD1. Per the germline V gene, CDR1 is GTSNPN and CDR2 is SVGIG (reference sequence). This CDR3 region has 13 residues. V shed 4 bases and J 7 bases; nucleotides not matched to a gene: 6. The CDR3 nucleotides read TGTGCCTGGACTTCGACAGGGGGCAGTGGCTACACCTTC. Translating it yields CAWTSTGGSGYTF.

The rearrangement joins TRBV7-2 to TRBJ2-4; no firm D call. V dropped 5 bases and J dropped 5 bases, with 13 bases sitting between them. The germline V gene has CDR1 SGHTA and CDR2 FQGNSA. The CDR3 is 14 amino acids. The CDR3 loop is CASSPNGPENIQYF. As DNA, the CDR3 is TGTGCCAGCAGCCCCAATGGGCCAGAAAACATTCAGTACTTC. Complete variable domain (other parts from reference TRBV7-2 and TRBJ2-4): GAGVSQSPSNKVTEKGKDVELRCDPISGHTALYWYRQSLGQGLEFLIYFQGNSAPDKSGLPSDRFSAERTGGSVSTLTIQRTQQEDSAVYLCASSPNGPENIQYFGAGTRLSVL.

The chain has TRBV4-3 and TRBJ1-1; no clear D gene. V shed 0 bases and J shed 7 bases, with 15 bases lying between them. The CDR3 length is 15 residues. Germline-derived CDR1 and CDR2 are LGHNA and YSLEER. The CDR3 sequence is CASSQDRGGFGEAFF. DNA of the CDR3: TGCGCCAGCAGCCAAGATCGGGGAGGGTTTGGTGAAGCTTTCTTT.

V is TRBV15 and J is TRBJ1-4; possibly TRBD1 for D (6 bases). The CDR3 has 15 residues. The V gene's germline CDR1 is LNHNV and CDR2 YYDKDF (reference sequence). V lost 2 bases and J 4 bases, leaving 11 bases between the germline ends. The CDR3 sequence is CATSRSGDNNEKLFF. DNA of the CDR3: TGTGCCACCAGCAGATCAGGGGACAATAATGAAAAACTGTTTTTT.

This chain joins TRBV6-5 and TRBJ1-1; no reliable D call. Germline V gives CDR1 MNHEY, CDR2 SVGAGI. This CDR3 has 12 amino acids. V gave up 8 bases and J gave up 0 bases, with 7 bases separating them. The CDR3 DNA follows: TGTGCCAGCCGTCGACTGAACACTGAAGCTTTCTTT. Amino acid sequence: CASRRLNTEAFF.

This clone was picked up a small number of times. CDR3 nucleotide sequence: TGTGCCAGCAGCTTGTCCACGTCCTACGAGCAGTACTTC. Encoded protein: CASSLSTSYEQYF. The gene calls are TRBV5-4 and TRBJ2-7; the D is unclear. Germline V gene lookup returns CDR1 SGHNT and CDR2 YYREEE (reference sequence). CDR3 size: 13 residues. V lost 1 base, J lost 1 base, and 6 bases lay in between. The full variable domain, completed using reference TRBV5-4 and TRBJ2-7, is ETGVTQSPTHLIKTRGQQVTLRCSSQSGHNTVSWYQQALGQGPQFIFQYYREEENGRGNFPPRFSGLQFPNYSSELNVNALELDDSALYLCASSLSTSYEQYFGPGTRLTVT.

The chain joins TRBV21-1 to TRBJ1-5; TRBD1 reflects the table's D call only, with no check against the DNA. TRBV21-1 is shown as a pseudogene. The length of the CDR3 is 16 residues. The CDR3 is CASSKVLDRLNQPQHF. The CDR3 DNA reads TGTGCCAGCAGCAAAGTCCTTGACAGGCTCAATCAGCCCCAGCATTTT.

The rearrangement links TRBV3-1 (or the pseudogene TRBV3-2) to TRBJ1-6; D possibly corresponds to TRBD1 (6 bases). The CDR3 has 15 amino acids. Looked up from germline, CDR1 is LGHDT and CDR2 is YNNKEL (reference sequence). V was shortened by 6 bases and J by 9 bases, with 18 bases between the two germline ends. DNA for the CDR3: TGTGCCAGCAGTTTCGAAGGACAGAATCGTTCACCCCTCCACTTT. This sequence encodes CASSFEGQNRSPLHF.

The chain employs TRBV5-4 and TRBJ2-5, with TRBD2 matching over 8 bases. The CDR3 spans 14 residues. In germline, CDR1 is SGHNT, CDR2 YYREEE (reference sequence). Trimming removed 4 bases from V and 5 bases from J; junction bases left unmatched: 7. The CDR3 sequence is CASSLTGGPETQYF. The CDR3 region has the DNA TGTGCCAGCAGCCTTACGGGGGGGCCGGAGACCCAGTACTTC.

The chain is built from TRBV11-2 and TRBJ2-7, with no clear D. V lost 4 bases and J 0 bases, leaving 13 bases between the germline ends. Germline CDR1 SGHAT, CDR2 FQNNGV. The CDR3 is 15 amino acids. CDR3 in amino acids: CASSSLRAFSYEQYF. The CDR3 nucleotides read TGTGCCAGCAGCTCACTCCGGGCCTTCTCCTACGAGCAGTACTTC.

V and J are TRBV10-3 and TRBJ1-5; D gene ambiguous. Per germline, CDR1 ENHRY and CDR2 SYGVKD. This CDR3 has 16 residues. Between the trimmed V and J ends, which lost 0 bases and 3 bases, there was a span of 12 bases. The CDR3 region has the DNA TGTGCCATCAGTGAGTCGCCAGGCCAATTCAATCAGCCCCAGCATTTT. Its protein product is CAISESPGQFNQPQHF.